The present T cell receptor beta chain was sequenced within a study of control samples from healthy donors and cancer patients. This table comes from immunoSEQ multiplex PCR, and its TCRdb copy is limited to in-frame clones, with some not included. The sample yields around 93,000 clones, 80% to 90% seen once. This CDR3 spans 13 amino acids. V was clipped by 4 bases and J by 14 bases, with 18 bases between them. Germline lookup yields CDR1 LNHDA and CDR2 SQIVND (reference sequence). The chain links TRBV19 to TRBJ2-1, with a possible D match to TRBD2 (5 bases). The sample taken for sequencing was blood. The source is a young man in good health. CDR3 region: CASSNGLALSEFF. The CDR3 DNA sequence: TGTGCCAGTAGTAACGGCCTAGCTCTCTCTGAGTTCTTC.